This T cell receptor beta chain was found in a study of PD-1 blockade in mismatch repair-deficient tumors. Time point noted: approximately nine-day in vitro stimulation with candidate mutation-associated neoantigen peptide 1. Every patient had mismatch repair deficiency by PCR or immunohistochemistry. Assay: immunoSEQ multiplex PCR; the TCRdb copy retains only in-frame clones and omits some. The table shows about 9,200 clones, with roughly 87% occurring only once. In germline, CDR1 is SGHVS, CDR2 FQNEAQ. The V gene end was trimmed by 6 bases and the J gene end by 2 bases; junction bases not matched to a gene: 1. The length of the CDR3 is 14 residues. A note on this clone: Its specificity is unknown.

This receptor was taken from an adult with mismatch repair-deficient cancer. The chain employs TRBV7-8 and TRBJ2-7, with TRBD2 matching over 13 bases. The material sequenced was cells cultured in vitro, taken from a patient treated with pembrolizumab. This CDR3 reads CASRLAGGPYEQYF. The CDR3 nucleotides read TGTGCCAGCAGACTAGCGGGAGGGCCCTACGAGCAGTACTTC.